This entry lists 22 T cell receptor beta chains sequenced from one sample in a study of T cells in Graves' hyperthyroidism and ophthalmopathy. The CDR3 regions of TCR beta were amplified from RNA transcripts. The primer set for the first-round RT-PCR of the TCR CDR3 was HTBI. TCRdb reanalysed the multiplex PCR reads using MiXCR and keeps one entry per CDR3 protein. The sample holds hundreds of thousands of distinct CDR3 sequences, about 43% seen once. The sequencing sample was made of peripheral blood or thyroid tissue (not recorded which). The receptors here all came from a young woman with Graves' hyperthyroidism.

The J gene is TRBJ1-6, the V gene TRBV25-1; no reliable D call. This CDR3 is built from 16 residues. V was pared by 4 bases and J by 9 bases, with 19 bases between. CDR1 is MGHDK and CDR2 is SYGVNS in the germline V gene. CDR3 DNA sequence: TGTGCCAGCAGTGCTAGCTCGATAAAGGTGCTTTCACCCCTCCACTTT. This translates into CASSASSIKVLSPLHF.

Points on this clonotype: A read error may account for a junction end that differs from germline. V usage is TRBV10-3 and J usage is TRBJ2-6; either TRBD1 or TRBD2 may supply D (5 bases each). Germline loops: CDR1 ENHRY, CDR2 SYGVKD. The CDR3 is made up of 12 amino acids. Written as DNA, the CDR3 is TGTGCCATCAGTGATGGGGGCAACGTCCTGACTTTC. Amino acid sequence: CAISDGGNVLTF.

This clonotype was counted a few times. This chain connects TRBV2 to TRBJ1-2; TRBD1 matches 11 bases. From germline, CDR1 is SNHLY and CDR2 FYNNEI. The CDR3 runs 17 residues. The trim removed 5 bases at V and 8 bases at J, leaving 16 bases unmatched. CDR3 in amino acids: CASSLSSTGQGALGYTF. As DNA, the CDR3 is TGTGCCAGCAGTTTATCCTCTACAGGACAGGGGGCGCTCGGCTACACCTTC.

This clonotype turned up a few times. The rearrangement uses TRBV2 and TRBJ1-5; D not certain. Trimming left V 5 bases short and J 0 bases short, with 5 bases between. Germline V gene lookup returns CDR1 SNHLY and CDR2 FYNNEI. The CDR3 has 13 amino acids. In DNA form, the CDR3 reads TGTGCCAGCAGTACACATAGCAATCAGCCCCAGCATTTT. This encodes CASSTHSNQPQHF.

The table lists this clonotype with many counts. The rearrangement joins TRBV20-1 to TRBJ2-5, with a tentative D call TRBD2 (6 bases). Germline loops: CDR1 DFQATT, CDR2 SNEGSKA (reference sequence). The CDR3 is made up of 13 amino acids. V gave up 7 bases and J gave up 2 bases, with 14 bases separating them. The CDR3 nucleotides read TGCAGTGTCCAGCGGGCACCACAAGAGACCCAGTACTTC. Translated: CSVQRAPQETQYF.

The chain joins TRBV29-1 to TRBJ1-2; no reliable D call. Germline CDR1 and CDR2: SQVTM and ANQGSEA. V lost 7 bases and J 6 bases, leaving 9 bases between the germline ends. This CDR3 has 10 amino acids. The CDR3 DNA follows: TGCAGCGCAGAGGGAGATGGCTACACCTTC. This translates into CSAEGDGYTF.

This clonotype turned up a few times. This chain links TRBV4-2 with TRBJ2-5; D not resolved. This CDR3 has 14 amino acids. The germline CDR1 and CDR2 sequences are LGHNA and YNFKEQ. V lost 0 bases and J lost 2, with 7 bases in between. Here the CDR3 DNA reads TGTGCCAGCAGCCAAGATCGACGGCAAGAGACCCAGTACTTC. Amino acids: CASSQDRRQETQYF.

The CDR3 loop is CASITRRLDRRYGYTF. CDR3 DNA: TGTGCCAGCATCACCCGACGCCTGGACAGGCGCTATGGCTACACCTTC. The chain combines TRBV7-2 with TRBJ1-2; TRBD1 agrees at 7 bases. The CDR3 spans 16 residues. J gave up 4 bases and V 7 bases, and 15 bases lay outside the gene matches. Germline CDR1 is SGHTA and CDR2 is FQGNSA.

The rearrangement uses TRBV14 and TRBJ1-1, with TRBD1 matching over 8 bases. This CDR3 has 14 residues. V lost 1 base and J lost 11; bases outside the gene matches: 9. Germline V gene lookup returns CDR1 SGHDN and CDR2 FVKESK. The CDR3 is CASSQGRQQGDAFF. The DNA of the CDR3 is TGTGCCAGCAGCCAAGGACGTCAACAGGGGGATGCTTTCTTT.

The V gene is TRBV2, the J gene TRBJ2-5, with 7 bases matching TRBD2. This CDR3 has 15 residues. From germline, CDR1 is SNHLY and CDR2 FYNNEI. The junction had 10 bases not matched to a gene; V was cut back by 4 bases and J by 5 bases. As DNA, the CDR3 is TGTGCCAGCAGTGTCGGGTGGAGCGGGATTGAGACCCAGTACTTC. Translation gives CASSVGWSGIETQYF.

This clonotype was recorded a few times. The rearrangement joins TRBV7-9 to TRBJ2-2; unclear D gene. The ends were cut back, 2 bases at V and 5 bases at J, with 9 bases in the middle. The length of the CDR3 is 14 residues. The V gene's germline CDR1 is SEHNR and CDR2 FQNEAQ (reference sequence). Here the CDR3 reads CASSLNSLTGELFF. CDR3 nucleotides: TGTGCCAGCAGCTTAAACAGCCTTACCGGGGAGCTGTTTTTT.

On this clonotype: A junction end diverges from the germline sequence, so it may reflect a read error. The gene calls are TRBV24-1 and TRBJ2-2, with TRBD1 matching over 8 bases. Germline CDR1 is KGHDR and CDR2 is SFDVKD. CDR3 length: 14 amino acids. DNA of the CDR3: TGTGCCAGCAGTTACGACAGGGGAGTCGGGGAGCTGTTTTTT. The encoded protein is CASSYDRGVGELFF.

The sample holds one count of this clonotype. V gene TRBV10-3 combines with J gene TRBJ2-5; D may be TRBD1 or TRBD2 (6 bases each). CDR1 and CDR2 from the germline V gene are ENHRY and SYGVKD. This CDR3 spans 18 amino acids. The ends were cut back, 2 bases at V and 2 bases at J, with 21 bases in the middle. The CDR3 loop is CAISEPTRDTGEQETQYF. As DNA, the CDR3 is TGTGCCATCAGTGAGCCGACTAGGGACACCGGGGAGCAAGAGACCCAGTACTTC.

The chain recombines TRBV2 with TRBJ1-2; 8 positions match TRBD1. Per germline, CDR1 SNHLY and CDR2 FYNNEI. The CDR3 consists of 15 residues. After removal of 2 bases from V and 2 bases from J, the junction contained 4 bases not matched to a gene. CDR3 amino acids: CASSERTGWNYGYTF. DNA for the CDR3: TGTGCCAGCAGTGAAAGGACAGGGTGGAACTATGGCTACACCTTC.

This clonotype was counted at least ten times. This rearrangement joins TRBV7-2 to TRBJ1-5; 7 nucleotides match TRBD1. The CDR3 extends over 15 amino acids. Germline CDR1 SGHTA, CDR2 FQGNSA. Germline trimming cut 3 bases from V and 5 bases from J; bases unmatched to any gene: 7. CDR3 protein: CASSFRGAGDQPQHF. CDR3 DNA sequence: TGTGCCAGCAGCTTCAGGGGGGCGGGAGATCAGCCCCAGCATTTT. Complete variable domain (other parts from reference TRBV7-2 and TRBJ1-5): GAGVSQSPSNKVTEKGKDVELRCDPISGHTALYWYRQSLGQGLEFLIYFQGNSAPDKSGLPSDRFSAERTGGSVSTLTIQRTQQEDSAVYLCASSFRGAGDQPQHFGDGTRLSIL.

The chain employs TRBV20-1 and TRBJ2-7; tentative D call: TRBD2 (5 bases). The CDR3 runs to 13 residues. The germline gives CDR1 DFQATT, CDR2 SNEGSKA (reference sequence). Trimming cost V 0 bases and J 1 base, with 7 bases left between them. CDR3: CSAREGASYEQYF. As DNA, the CDR3 is TGCAGTGCTAGAGAGGGAGCTTCCTACGAGCAGTACTTC.

As for this clonotype: One junction end disagrees with the germline gene, perhaps due to a read error. This sequence joins TRBV10-3 and TRBJ2-2; D possibly matches TRBD1 or TRBD2 (5 bases each). This CDR3 comprises 19 residues. The germline gives CDR1 ENHRY, CDR2 SYGVKD. The CDR3 protein is CASSEVVGAPEDGADTLFF. In DNA, the CDR3 is TGTGCCAGCAGTGAGGTCGTCGGGGCACCCGAAGATGGGGCAGATACGCTGTTTTTT.

The chain carries TRBV10-3 and TRBJ1-5; D is perhaps TRBD1 (6 bases). Trimming removed 5 bases at V and 5 bases at J, with 13 bases between. The CDR3 loop spans 14 amino acids. CDR1 and CDR2 (germline): ENHRY, SYGVKD. The CDR3 sequence: CAISQGGDDQPQHF. In DNA form, the CDR3 reads TGTGCCATCAGTCAAGGGGGGGACGATCAGCCCCAGCATTTT.

This clonotype was detected many times. The chain employs TRBV7-3 and TRBJ2-7; the D is unclear. The CDR3 totals 14 residues. With 2 bases removed from V and 0 bases from J, the gap between germline ends came to 8 bases. The germline gives CDR1 SGHTA, CDR2 FQGTGA. The CDR3 spells CASSLHSNSYEQYF. The CDR3 coding sequence is TGTGCCAGCAGCTTACACAGCAACTCCTACGAGCAGTACTTC.

At least ten counts were recorded for this clonotype. The V gene is TRBV29-1, the J gene TRBJ2-5; 12 nucleotides match TRBD1. Looked up from germline, CDR1 is SQVTM and CDR2 is ANQGSEA. The trim removed 5 bases at V and 5 bases at J, leaving 6 bases unmatched. The CDR3 has 14 amino acids. The CDR3, as DNA: TGCAGCGTTTGGGGACAGGGGGCGATGGAGACCCAGTACTTC. This codes for CSVWGQGAMETQYF.

This clonotype was counted only a few times. CDR3 protein: CASGRAETQYF. Here the CDR3 DNA reads TGTGCCAGCGGGAGGGCTGAGACCCAGTACTTC. The chain has TRBV2 and TRBJ2-5, with 7 bases identical to TRBD2. CDR1 SNHLY and CDR2 FYNNEI come from the germline V gene. This CDR3 comprises 11 residues. The V and J ends lost 8 bases and 5 bases, in that order; junction bases with no gene match: 2.

This clonotype occurred many times. CDR3 sequence (DNA): TGTGCCACCAGCAGAGATGTCCTGGGGGGCACTGAAGCTTTCTTT. It codes for CATSRDVLGGTEAFF. V is TRBV15 and J is TRBJ1-1; weak D call: TRBD1 (5 bases). Trimming cost V 0 bases and J 4 bases, with 12 bases left between them. Germline lookup yields CDR1 LNHNV and CDR2 YYDKDF (reference sequence). This CDR3 comprises 15 residues.